The 6 T cell receptor beta chains in this list originate from one sample, sequenced in a study of early T cells in non-severe SARS-CoV-2 infection. MiXCR was run by TCRdb on the 5' RACE reads, yielding one entry per CDR3 protein. Of 25,000 to 35,000 distinct CDR3 sequences detected, approximately 6% appear once; the ten largest clones hold approximately 6.1%. The sample taken for sequencing was whole blood. All receptors come from an adult who was a healthcare worker with PCR-confirmed SARS-CoV-2 infection or an uninfected control (not recorded which).

This clonotype was seen repeatedly, ten times or more. The J gene is TRBJ1-1, the V gene TRBV20-1; D not certain. V lost 6 bases to trimming and J lost 0 bases, with 11 bases between them. The CDR3 loop spans 13 amino acids. CDR1 DFQATT and CDR2 SNEGSKA come from the germline V gene (reference sequence). This CDR3 reads CSAIHLMNTEAFF. The CDR3 DNA is TGCAGTGCGATACACCTCATGAACACTGAAGCTTTCTTT.

This clonotype has ten or more counts. This CDR3 is CASAWTGASYEQYF. CDR3 nucleotides: TGCGCCAGCGCGTGGACAGGCGCTTCCTACGAGCAGTACTTC. V and J are TRBV5-1 and TRBJ2-7; TRBD1 agrees at 7 bases. The CDR3 is 14 amino acids. Germline V gene sequence: CDR1 SGHRS, CDR2 YFSETQ. V trimming: 7 bases; J trimming: 1 base; junction bases outside the gene matches: 8.

A few counts support this clonotype. The chain couples TRBV6-6 to TRBJ2-1, with 7 positions matching TRBD1. V shed 5 bases, J shed 9 bases, and the junction held 13 bases outside the gene matches. Per germline, CDR1 MNHNY and CDR2 SVGAGI (reference sequence). The CDR3 has 15 amino acids. The CDR3 spells CASSGGTEVFVEQFF. CDR3 DNA sequence: TGTGCCAGCAGTGGTGGGACAGAGGTTTTTGTTGAGCAGTTCTTC.

This clonotype was picked up a small number of times. The chain combines TRBV21-1 with TRBJ2-7; the tabulated D call, TRBD1, remains unverified against the DNA. TRBV21-1 is a listed pseudogene. The CDR3 sequence is 16 residues long. CDR3 region: CASHRRGPESSYEQYF. In DNA, the CDR3 is TGTGCCAGCCACCGCAGGGGACCAGAAAGCTCCTACGAGCAGTACTTC.

The chain has TRBV18 and TRBJ1-1, with TRBD1 matching over 8 bases. The CDR3 consists of 18 residues. With V trimmed by 6 bases and J by 1 base, 16 bases remained unmatched. The V gene's germline CDR1 is KGHSH and CDR2 LQKENI. CDR3 sequence reads: CASSPRAGGAGSNTEAFF. CDR3 sequence (DNA): TGTGCCAGCTCCCCCCGGGCAGGGGGCGCCGGATCGAACACTGAAGCTTTCTTT.

This clonotype was observed a few times. The chain employs TRBV3-1 and TRBJ2-3; TRBD2 aligns across 12 bases. CDR3 length: 15 residues. Germline assignment: CDR1 LGHDT and CDR2 YNNKEL (reference sequence). The J segment lost 4 bases and the V segment lost 4 bases, leaving 3 bases of the junction unmatched. In DNA, the CDR3 is TGTGCCAGCAGCCCTAGCGGGAGGGCCCCAGATACGCAGTATTTT. It yields the protein CASSPSGRAPDTQYF.